What follows are 23 T cell receptor beta chains derived from one specimen sequenced in a study of vaccination and CD4 T cells after COVID-19. Their antigens are not known. Indicated treatment: approximately 9-day PBMC culture with coronavirus spike peptide pools or control peptides (ViraFEST assay). Oncomine TCR Beta short-read sequencing was applied to DNA from cultured CD4+ T cells. TCRdb reanalysed the PCR reads using MiXCR and keeps one entry per CDR3 protein. The table shows several thousand distinct CDR3 sequences, with around 17% occurring only once. Sequences were obtained from CD4+ T cells from blood, cultured in vitro. Source of these receptors: a human donor who had recovered from COVID-19.

The table lists this clonotype with a few counts. The chain couples TRBV9 to TRBJ2-2, with 9 bases lining up with TRBD1. The CDR3 sequence is 16 residues long. CDR1 is SGDLS, CDR2 YYNGEE, per germline. The ends lost 0 bases at V and 4 bases at J; junction bases unmatched: 4. The DNA for the CDR3 is TGTGCCAGCAGCGTAGGGACAGGGGTTTTCACCGGGGAGCTGTTTTTT. It translates to CASSVGTGVFTGELFF.

This clonotype came up a few times. The chain has TRBV4-2 and TRBJ2-1; D uncertain. V was pared by 2 bases and J by 8 bases, with 4 bases between. From germline, CDR1 is LGHNA and CDR2 YNFKEQ. The CDR3 is made up of 11 amino acids. For the CDR3, the DNA is TGTGCCAGCAGCCAACGGTATGAGCAGTTCTTC. The encoded protein is CASSQRYEQFF.

The genes are TRBV15 and TRBJ2-4, with a weak D call TRBD2 (6 bases). Germline assignment: CDR1 LNHNV and CDR2 YYDKDF (reference sequence). V was pared by 3 bases and J by 6 bases, with 15 bases between. The CDR3 is 15 residues long. CDR3 DNA sequence: TGTGCCACCAGCAGGGACCCCGGGAGCTTAAACATTCAGTACTTC. This translates into CATSRDPGSLNIQYF.

Regarding this clonotype: Just one base apart from a much larger clone, this may be a read error. This sequence joins TRBV5-1 and TRBJ2-5; possible D gene TRBD1, 6 bases. The CDR3 has 15 residues. The germline gives CDR1 SGHRS, CDR2 YFSETQ. CDR3 sequence: CASSKDSPHQGTQYF. The CDR3 bases are TGCGCCAGCAGCAAGGACAGTCCCCACCAAGGGACCCAGTACTTC.

This clonotype was recorded a few times. The gene calls are TRBV12-3 or TRBV12-4 and TRBJ2-1; D tentatively reads TRBD1 or TRBD2 (5 bases each). The length of the CDR3 is 14 residues. Trimming cost V 7 bases and J 5 bases, with 15 bases left between them. CDR3 loop: CASTPRGTDNEQFF. Here the CDR3 DNA reads TGTGCCAGCACCCCGAGGGGTACCGACAATGAGCAGTTCTTC.

The CDR3 spells CSVEGTSYNEQFF. The CDR3 DNA is TGCAGCGTTGAAGGGACCAGCTACAATGAGCAGTTCTTC. V and J are TRBV29-1 and TRBJ2-1; no clear D. Per germline, CDR1 SQVTM and CDR2 ANQGSEA. The CDR3 sequence is 13 residues long. V lost 1 base to trimming and J lost 3 bases, with 7 bases between them.

This clonotype is termed medium-sized. CDR3 sequence: CASTRTGEAYGYTF. The CDR3 DNA reads as TGTGCCAGCACTCGGACAGGAGAGGCCTATGGCTACACCTTC. The chain carries TRBV6-1 and TRBJ1-2; 7 nucleotides match TRBD1. The CDR3 consists of 14 residues. With V trimmed by 7 bases and J by 4 bases, 9 bases remained unmatched. Germline loops: CDR1 MNHNS, CDR2 SASEGT.

The chain couples TRBV7-2 to TRBJ2-7; tentatively, D is TRBD1 or TRBD2 (5 bases each). Germline assignment: CDR1 SGHTA and CDR2 FQGNSA. The length of the CDR3 is 15 residues. V lost 3 bases and J lost 3, with 15 bases in between. CDR3 sequence: CASSLKGTNLYEQYF. CDR3 bases: TGTGCCAGCAGCTTGAAAGGGACGAACCTCTACGAGCAGTACTTC.

The sample holds a few counts of this clonotype. V and J are TRBV7-2 and TRBJ1-1, with 8 bases matching TRBD1. Looked up from germline, CDR1 is SGHTA and CDR2 is FQGNSA. The CDR3 totals 17 residues. Trimming removed 2 bases from V and 5 bases from J; junction bases left unmatched: 13. CDR3: CASSLRAGGGGLTEAFF. The CDR3 nucleotides read TGTGCCAGCAGCTTACGGGCAGGGGGCGGAGGTTTAACTGAAGCTTTCTTT. The full variable domain, completed using reference TRBV7-2 and TRBJ1-1, is GAGVSQSPSNKVTEKGKDVELRCDPISGHTALYWYRQSLGQGLEFLIYFQGNSAPDKSGLPSDRFSAERTGGSVSTLTIQRTQQEDSAVYLCASSLRAGGGGLTEAFFGQGTRLTVV.

In its sample, this clonotype ranks as medium-sized. This sequence joins TRBV5-4 and TRBJ2-5; no reliable D call. Germline CDR1 reads SGHNT; CDR2 reads YYREEE (reference sequence). V lost 0 bases and J 0 bases, leaving 6 bases between the germline ends. The CDR3 contains 14 residues. This CDR3 reads CASSLASYQETQYF. Here the CDR3 DNA reads TGTGCCAGCAGCTTGGCGTCCTACCAAGAGACCCAGTACTTC.

This clonotype showed up just a few times. The rearrangement joins TRBV5-6 to TRBJ2-7; D unresolved. Germline lookup yields CDR1 SGHDT and CDR2 YYEEEE. The CDR3 is 15 residues long. Trimming removed 4 bases at V and 0 bases at J, with 14 bases between. CDR3 amino acids: CASSPTLGISYEQYF. CDR3 bases: TGTGCCAGCAGCCCTACCCTGGGCATCTCCTACGAGCAGTACTTC.

CDR3: CASSSERTGGSNTGELFF. Here the CDR3 DNA reads TGCGCCAGCAGCTCGGAACGGACAGGGGGCTCGAACACCGGGGAGCTGTTTTTT. The chain recombines TRBV5-1 with TRBJ2-2; 11 bases agree with TRBD1. CDR1 is SGHRS, CDR2 YFSETQ, per germline. J gave up 0 bases and V 3 bases, and 7 bases lay outside the gene matches. The CDR3 sequence is 18 residues long.

The genes are TRBV10-3 and TRBJ1-4; D possibly corresponds to TRBD1 (5 bases). This CDR3 is 12 amino acids long. The V end lost 6 bases, the J end lost 8 bases, and 10 bases lay between the germline ends. From germline, CDR1 is ENHRY and CDR2 SYGVKD. This CDR3 reads CAIRDTGEKLFF. The CDR3, as DNA: TGTGCCATCAGGGACACGGGAGAAAAACTGTTTTTT.

Relative to its sample, this clonotype is medium-sized. The V call is TRBV6-1, the J call TRBJ2-2; 9 bases are shared with TRBD1. V trimming: 8 bases; J trimming: 4 bases; junction bases outside the gene matches: 2. From germline, CDR1 is MNHNS and CDR2 SASEGT. CDR3 length: 13 residues. The CDR3 sequence is CASRDRVTGELFF. Written as DNA, the CDR3 is TGTGCCAGCCGGGACAGGGTCACCGGGGAGCTGTTTTTT.

Judged by abundance, this clonotype is medium-sized. The gene calls are TRBV6-1 and TRBJ1-2; D unresolved. Trimming removed 1 base from V and 4 bases from J, with 7 bases in between. Germline CDR1 and CDR2: MNHNS and SASEGT. The length of the CDR3 is 13 residues. CDR3 DNA: TGTGCCAGCAGTGAAGGGGCCCGCTATGGCTACACCTTC. Its translation is CASSEGARYGYTF.

This clonotype is labeled as medium-sized (0.01 to 0.1%). The CDR3: CSAIGPSGGAGTDTQYF. DNA of the CDR3: TGCAGTGCTATAGGTCCTAGCGGGGGGGCGGGCACAGATACGCAGTATTTT. The gene calls are TRBV20-1 and TRBJ2-3; TRBD2 aligns across 12 bases. This CDR3 has 17 residues. CDR1 and CDR2 from the germline V gene are DFQATT and SNEGSKA (reference sequence). Unmatched junction bases numbered 9, after V lost 4 bases and J lost 1 base.

In this sample, this clonotype is medium-sized. The chain joins TRBV6-5 to TRBJ1-2; D remains unclear. Trimming cost V 0 bases and J 13 bases, with 18 bases left between them. Germline CDR1 is MNHEY and CDR2 is SVGAGI. This CDR3 contains 14 residues. The DNA of the CDR3 is TGTGCCAGCAGTTACTCATTTGGATTCACCTCAGGCACCTTC. Residues: CASSYSFGFTSGTF.

This chain joins TRBV27 and TRBJ1-4; possibly TRBD1 for D (6 bases). CDR3 length equals 16 residues. The V and J ends lost 5 bases and 7 bases respectively, with 20 bases between them. The germline V gene has CDR1 MNHEY and CDR2 SMNVEV (reference sequence). CDR3 sequence reads: CASSRKWRGQGEKLFF. CDR3 DNA: TGTGCCAGCAGTAGAAAATGGCGGGGGCAGGGTGAAAAACTGTTTTTT.

As DNA, the CDR3 is TGTGCCAGCAGTGCGGGGACAGGAGGAACAGATACGCAGTATTTT. This sequence encodes CASSAGTGGTDTQYF. The chain is built from TRBV6-4 and TRBJ2-3; TRBD1 matches at 8 bases. This CDR3 region has 15 residues. Germline V lookup: CDR1 MRHNA, CDR2 SNTAGT. V trimming: 4 bases; J trimming: 3 bases; junction bases outside the gene matches: 6.

A single count supports this clonotype. The CDR3: CAWTRGHNEQYF. CDR3 coding DNA: TGTGCCTGGACCCGGGGGCACAACGAGCAGTACTTC. J is TRBJ2-7 and V is TRBV30; D may match TRBD1 or TRBD2 (6 bases each). Trimming shortened V by 4 bases and J by 5 bases, and 12 bases separated the two germline ends. Germline-derived CDR1 and CDR2 are GTSNPN and SVGIG (reference sequence). The CDR3 totals 12 residues.

The rearrangement joins TRBV6-5 to TRBJ2-6; D gene uncertain. Germline V gene data show CDR1 as MNHEY and CDR2 as SVGAGI. Trimming removed 1 base at V and 0 bases at J, with 7 bases between. The CDR3 extends over 16 amino acids. CDR3 residues: CASSYFIGSGANVLTF. The CDR3 nucleotides are TGTGCCAGCAGTTACTTTATAGGCTCTGGGGCCAACGTCCTGACTTTC.

This clonotype was found a few times. This sequence joins TRBV20-1 and TRBJ1-1; maybe TRBD1 (6 bases). V lost 3 bases, J lost 4 bases, and 12 bases lay in between. This CDR3 has 13 amino acids. CDR1 DFQATT and CDR2 SNEGSKA come from the germline V gene (reference sequence). CDR3 sequence: CSARPRGRTEAFF. CDR3 nucleotide sequence: TGCAGTGCTAGGCCCCGGGGGCGCACTGAAGCTTTCTTT.

This chain joins TRBV5-1 and TRBJ1-3; D not certain. CDR1 is SGHRS, CDR2 YFSETQ, per germline. The CDR3 covers 16 residues. Trimming removed 4 bases at V and 1 base at J, with 15 bases between. This CDR3 reads CASSPDIPSSGNTIYF. The CDR3 DNA sequence: TGCGCCAGCAGCCCCGACATCCCCTCATCTGGAAACACCATATATTTT.